The 13 T cell receptor beta chains listed next were all sequenced from one sample in a study of blood T cell repertoires in COVID-19. The repertoire was sequenced with immunoSEQ multiplex PCR; TCRdb's copy has only in-frame clones and lacks some. The table shows 350,000 to 450,000 clones, with roughly 84% occurring only once. Sequenced material: PBMCs or T cells enriched from blood (not recorded which). The receptors were sampled from a woman aged 18-30 years who had been exposed to COVID-19.

This rearrangement joins TRBV14 to TRBJ2-7; 7 positions agree with TRBD2. The CDR3 has 18 amino acids. Germline lookup yields CDR1 SGHDN and CDR2 FVKESK. The junction had 19 bases not matched to a gene; V was cut back by 3 bases and J by 5 bases. This chain's CDR3 is CASSQRWGEREGSHEQYF. The CDR3 DNA reads TGTGCCAGCAGCCAGAGATGGGGGGAGCGGGAAGGGAGCCACGAGCAGTACTTC.

The chain recombines TRBV7-9 with TRBJ2-1; tentatively, D is TRBD2 (6 bases). Trimming took 5 bases from V and 9 from J, leaving 20 bases between them. Germline CDR1 is SEHNR and CDR2 is FQNEAQ (reference sequence). The CDR3 has 15 residues. The CDR3 region has the DNA TGTGCCAGCAGCCCGCAGCTGGGGGGAGGCAGTGAGCAGTTCTTC. This gives the protein CASSPQLGGGSEQFF.

The table lists this clone with a count of one. The J gene is TRBJ1-4, the V gene TRBV25-1; D remains ambiguous. The CDR3 consists of 13 residues. Germline V CDR1 and CDR2: MGHDK, SYGVNS. V was cut by 7 bases and J by 0 bases, with 6 bases left in between. The CDR3 spells CASTTPTNEKLFF. The CDR3 DNA reads as TGTGCCAGCACGACTCCAACTAATGAAAAACTGTTTTTT.

The CDR3 here is CASSPRDSNSPLHF. The CDR3, as DNA: TGTGCCAGCAGCCCCCGGGACAGTAATTCACCCCTCCACTTT. V usage is TRBV25-1 and J usage is TRBJ1-6; 7 nucleotides agree with TRBD1. After removal of 6 bases from V and 6 bases from J, the junction contained 5 bases not matched to a gene. The CDR3 totals 14 residues. Germline CDR1 MGHDK, CDR2 SYGVNS.

The DNA of the CDR3 is TGTGCCAGCAGCGTAGCCGGGGACGGGGGACTTGAGCAGTTCTTC. Residues: CASSVAGDGGLEQFF. V is TRBV9 and J is TRBJ2-1, with D perhaps matching TRBD2 (6 bases). CDR3 length: 15 amino acids. With 0 bases removed from V and 9 bases from J, the gap between germline ends came to 16 bases. CDR1 and CDR2 (germline): SGDLS, YYNGEE.

The CDR3 region has the DNA TGTGCCAGCAGTACCACTATGAACACTGAAGCTTTCTTT. Residues: CASSTTMNTEAFF. V and J are TRBV6-2 or TRBV6-3 and TRBJ1-1; D is unclear. Per the germline V gene, CDR1 is MNHEY and CDR2 is SVGEGT. Between the trimmed V and J ends, which lost 5 bases and 0 bases, there was a span of 7 bases. There are 13 residues in the CDR3.

The rearrangement links TRBV7-2 to TRBJ2-7; TRBD2 aligns across 14 bases. The V and J ends lost 0 bases and 3 bases, in that order; junction bases with no gene match: 7. Germline lookup yields CDR1 SGHTA and CDR2 FQGNSA. This CDR3 has 18 amino acids. The DNA for the CDR3 is TGTGCCAGCAGCTTAGCCCCCGGGACTAGCGGGAGTCACTACGAGCAGTACTTC. This sequence encodes CASSLAPGTSGSHYEQYF. Based on the CDR3 plus reference TRBV7-2 and TRBJ2-7, the full variable domain is GAGVSQSPSNKVTEKGKDVELRCDPISGHTALYWYRQSLGQGLEFLIYFQGNSAPDKSGLPSDRFSAERTGGSVSTLTIQRTQQEDSAVYLCASSLAPGTSGSHYEQYFGPGTRLTVT.

This chain uses TRBV27 with TRBJ1-2; 11 bases are a match to TRBD1. Germline V gene data show CDR1 as MNHEY and CDR2 as SMNVEV (reference sequence). J was trimmed by 8 bases and V by 5 bases; bases with no gene match: 13. CDR3 length equals 16 residues. In nucleotides, the CDR3 is TGTGCCAGCAGTCAACAAGGACAGGGGGCACTACAAGGCTACACCTTC. Protein: CASSQQGQGALQGYTF.

The count of this clone is one. This chain links TRBV5-8 with TRBJ1-5; D not resolved. The V gene lost 2 bases and the J gene lost 0 bases, with 15 bases spanning the gap. The CDR3 loop spans 17 amino acids. Germline CDR1 SGHTS, CDR2 YDEGEE. CDR3 coding DNA: TGTGCCAGCAGCTTCTTATTGGCAGGACTTAGCAATCAGCCCCAGCATTTT. Translating gives CASSFLLAGLSNQPQHF.

The chain joins TRBV7-9 to TRBJ1-2; 10 bases are shared with TRBD1. The V segment lost 3 bases and the J segment 0 bases; nucleotides outside the gene matches: 4. The CDR3 totals 16 residues. Germline values: CDR1 SEHNR, CDR2 FQNEAQ (reference sequence). Written as DNA, the CDR3 is TGTGCCAGCAGCTTGAGGACAGGGGGTTCTAACTATGGCTACACCTTC. Protein product: CASSLRTGGSNYGYTF.

The gene calls are TRBV28 and TRBJ2-1, with D uncertain. CDR3 length: 14 residues. V was cut by 4 bases and J by 3 bases, with 10 bases left in between. The germline CDR1 and CDR2 sequences are MDHEN and SYDVKM. The CDR3 DNA reads as TGTGCCAGCAGTTCCAGACTTGGCTACAATGAGCAGTTCTTC. It specifies CASSSRLGYNEQFF.

The chain has TRBV7-8 and TRBJ2-3; D is undetermined. Trimming took 2 bases from V and 0 from J, leaving 6 bases between them. The CDR3 consists of 14 residues. CDR1 SGHVS and CDR2 FQNEAQ come from the germline V gene. Written as DNA, the CDR3 is TGTGCCAGCAGCTTACTGGGCAGCACAGATACGCAGTATTTT. Translation gives CASSLLGSTDTQYF.

This rearrangement joins TRBV10-3 to TRBJ2-1; no clear D gene. Per the germline V gene, CDR1 is ENHRY and CDR2 is SYGVKD. Trimming pared 10 bases from V and 4 bases from J, leaving 14 bases between. The CDR3 extends over 13 amino acids. The CDR3 region is CATSDSPYNEQFF. The DNA of the CDR3 is TGTGCCACCTCTGACTCCCCATACAATGAGCAGTTCTTC.